This record looks at one TCR beta chain sequence and its context. This specimen comes from a study of T cell responses to AZD1222 COVID-19 vaccine. Study summary: Analyses pooled second doses at about 4 or about 12 weeks.

Germline V gives CDR1 LNHNV, CDR2 YYDKDF (reference sequence). The CDR3 contains 15 residues. V lost 5 bases and J 5 bases, leaving 18 bases between the germline ends. The table came from immunoSEQ multiplex PCR; TCRdb's copy has only in-frame clones and leaves some out. Of tens of thousands of clones in the sample, less than 90% were seen once. The sample consisted of peripheral blood, taken on day 0 of AZD1222 vaccination. The chain joins TRBV15 to TRBJ1-2, with a weak D call TRBD1 (6 bases). The clonotype was recovered from an adult in good health. The CDR3 coding sequence is TGTGCCACCAGCGGGGGGCAGGGAAGGGGTTATGGCTACACCTTC. Protein: CATSGGQGRGYGYTF.